The clone carrying this T cell receptor (beta chain) showed up just once. Its antigen remains unidentified. This CDR3 region has 12 residues. Germline lookup yields CDR1 SQVTM and CDR2 ANQGSEA. J was trimmed by 7 bases and V by 7 bases; bases with no gene match: 7. The data derive from a study of cytomegalovirus exposure and HLA in healthy donors. About the study: Previous work identified 90 million to 130 million unique TCR beta sequences from some 170 million T cells. An early release of data contained around 80 million unique TCRs, which came from HLA-typed donors.

The study's findings and limits: The presence/absence work took it that sequencing depth was about the same across donors. A list of approximately 150 TCR beta chains associated with cytomegalovirus was given.

Primers: 60 Vbeta forward and 13 Jbeta reverse. Using immunoSEQ multiplex PCR, the repertoire was profiled, and TCRdb retains in-frame clones only, with some absent. Found here are 150,000 to 200,000 clones, approximately 67% of them singletons; the top ten hold approximately 4.5%. Input material: PBMCs. V gene TRBV29-1 combines with J gene TRBJ2-1; 7 bases are shared with TRBD2. This TCR was recovered from a young woman in good health and CMV-seropositive. The CDR3 region is CSGGLDWNEQFF. The CDR3, as DNA: TGCAGCGGAGGACTAGATTGGAATGAGCAGTTCTTC.